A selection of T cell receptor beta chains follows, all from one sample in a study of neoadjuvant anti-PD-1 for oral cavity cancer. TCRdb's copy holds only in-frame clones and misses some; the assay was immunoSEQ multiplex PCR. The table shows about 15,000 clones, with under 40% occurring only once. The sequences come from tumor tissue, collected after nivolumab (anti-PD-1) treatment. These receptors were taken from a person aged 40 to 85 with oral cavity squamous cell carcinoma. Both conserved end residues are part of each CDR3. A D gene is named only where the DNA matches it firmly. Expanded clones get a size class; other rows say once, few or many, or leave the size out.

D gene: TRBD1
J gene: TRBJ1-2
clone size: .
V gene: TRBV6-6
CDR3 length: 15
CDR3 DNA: TGTGCCAGCAGTTACTCGGGACAGGGGTTAAATGGCTACACCTTC
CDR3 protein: CASSYSGQGLNGYTF

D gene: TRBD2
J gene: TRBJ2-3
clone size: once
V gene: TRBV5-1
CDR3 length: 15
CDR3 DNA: TGCGCCAGCAGCAGGGCAGCGGGGGTCGGAGATACGCAGTATTTT
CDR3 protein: CASSRAAGVGDTQYF

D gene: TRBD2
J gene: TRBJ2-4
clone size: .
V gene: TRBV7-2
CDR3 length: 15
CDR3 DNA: TGTGCCAGCAGCAAGGGCGGGGGAAGCAAAAACATTCAGTACTTC
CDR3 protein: CASSKGGGSKNIQYF

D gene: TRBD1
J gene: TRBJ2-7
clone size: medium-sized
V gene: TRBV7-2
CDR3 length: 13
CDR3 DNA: TGTGCCAGCAGCCATGACAGGGATTACGAGCAGTACTTC
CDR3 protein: CASSHDRDYEQYF

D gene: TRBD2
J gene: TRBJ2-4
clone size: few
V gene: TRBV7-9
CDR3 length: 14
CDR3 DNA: TGTGCCAGCAGTCTAGCGGGGGGTAAAAACATTCAGTACTTC
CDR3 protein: CASSLAGGKNIQYF

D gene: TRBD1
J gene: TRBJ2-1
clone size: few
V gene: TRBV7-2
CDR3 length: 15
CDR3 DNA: TGTGCCAGCATCCAAGGGGGCAACTCCTACAATGAGCAGTTCTTC
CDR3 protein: CASIQGGNSYNEQFF

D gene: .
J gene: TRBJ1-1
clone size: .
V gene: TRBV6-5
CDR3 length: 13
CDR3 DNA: TGTGCCAGCACTCAAAGGGGGGTGACTGAAGCTTTCTTT
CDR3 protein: CASTQRGVTEAFF

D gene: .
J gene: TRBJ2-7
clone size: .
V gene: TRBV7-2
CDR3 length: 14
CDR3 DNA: TGTGCCAGCAGCTTAGCGTGGGCAGGTGGCGAGCAGTACTTC
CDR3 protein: CASSLAWAGGEQYF

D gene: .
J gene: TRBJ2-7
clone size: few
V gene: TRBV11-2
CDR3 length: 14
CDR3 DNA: TGTGCCAGCAGCTTAGATCCCGCCGGGACTCAGCAGTACTTC
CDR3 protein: CASSLDPAGTQQYF

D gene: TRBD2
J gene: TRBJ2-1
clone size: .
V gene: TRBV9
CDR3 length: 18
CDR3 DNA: TGTGCCAGCAGCGCTAGCCCAATACTAGCGGGGGGGCTCAATGAGCAGTTCTTC
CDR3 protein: CASSASPILAGGLNEQFF